Each of the 19 T cell receptor beta chains below was sequenced from the same sample in a study of vaccination effects on CD4 cells after COVID-19. Using viral peptide pools, the ViraFEST assay grew out antigen-specific CD4+ T cells prior to sequencing. Following a roughly eleven-day culture, CD4+ T cells were purified. Negative nucleocapsid antibody tests before and after vaccination confirmed no previous SARS-CoV-2 infection. Their target antigens are unknown. Libraries were prepared by immunoSEQ multiplex PCR; TCRdb keeps only in-frame clonotypes and omits some of them. The repertoire holds 20,000 to 25,000 clones, with around 68% as singletons. This specimen was CD4+ T cells from PBMCs cultured with HCoV-NL63 spike peptides, taken before COVID-19 vaccination. All receptors come from a human donor who received a COVID-19 vaccine.

The chain is built from TRBV29-1 and TRBJ1-1; D is unresolved. Looked up from germline, CDR1 is SQVTM and CDR2 is ANQGSEA. This CDR3 contains 14 residues. V gave up 4 bases and J gave up 3 bases, with 15 bases separating them. Written as DNA, the CDR3 is TGCAGCGTTGCTAAGGTGTTTTTGGACACTGAAGCTTTCTTT. Its protein product is CSVAKVFLDTEAFF. Based on the CDR3 plus reference TRBV29-1 and TRBJ1-1, the full variable domain is SAVISQKPSRDICQRGTSLTIQCQVDSQVTMMFWYRQQPGQSLTLIATANQGSEATYESGFVIDKFPISRPNLTFSTLTVSNMSPEDSSIYLCSVAKVFLDTEAFFGQGTRLTVV.

This chain links TRBV2 with TRBJ2-6; 8 bases are a match to TRBD1. CDR1 and CDR2 from the germline V gene are SNHLY and FYNNEI. With 8 bases clipped from V and 0 bases from J, the junction kept 3 bases outside the gene matches. The CDR3 has 15 residues. CDR3 nucleotides: TGTGCCAGCGGACAGGGCAGCTCTGGGGCCAACGTCCTGACTTTC. This sequence encodes CASGQGSSGANVLTF.

This clone was seen a few times. Its ends do not fully match the called genes, so a read error is possible. V and J are TRBV29-1 and TRBJ1-1, with D possibly TRBD1 on 6 matching bases. The CDR3 has 13 amino acids. Germline values: CDR1 SQVTM, CDR2 ANQGSEA. DNA for the CDR3: TGCAGCGTGGAAGACAGGAGGAACACTGAAGCTTTCTTT. Protein product: CSVEDRRNTEAFF.

V gene TRBV3-1 (or the pseudogene TRBV3-2) combines with J gene TRBJ2-2, with 7 bases lining up with TRBD2. The CDR3 is made up of 16 amino acids. With V trimmed by 0 bases and J by 13 bases, 14 bases remained unmatched. The germline gives CDR1 LGHDT, CDR2 YNNKEL (reference sequence). The chain's CDR3 is CASSQERLAVSRGLFF. CDR3 sequence (DNA): TGTGCCAGCAGCCAAGAACGCCTAGCGGTCTCCCGGGGGCTGTTTTTT.

V and J are TRBV25-1 and TRBJ2-2, with TRBD2 matching 14 bases. The V and J ends lost 4 bases and 9 bases, in that order; junction bases with no gene match: 4. Germline V CDR1 and CDR2: MGHDK, SYGVNS. CDR3 length: 15 amino acids. The CDR3 loop reads CASSVGTSGSRELFF. The CDR3 region has the DNA TGTGCCAGCAGTGTCGGGACTAGCGGGAGTCGGGAGCTGTTTTTT.

The chain is built from TRBV2 and TRBJ2-7; D uncertain. Trimming removed 2 bases at V and 4 bases at J, with 27 bases between. The CDR3 has 19 residues. In germline, CDR1 is SNHLY, CDR2 FYNNEI. The CDR3 bases are TGTGCCAGCAGTGAACGGAGTGTAGGACGAACCGGCTTGCGGTACGAGCAGTACTTC. Translation gives CASSERSVGRTGLRYEQYF.

The genes are TRBV7-7 and TRBJ2-5; 15 bases map to TRBD2. The V segment lost 3 bases and the J segment 3 bases; nucleotides outside the gene matches: 5. The CDR3 has 17 amino acids. Germline values: CDR1 SSHAT, CDR2 FNYEAQ (reference sequence). The CDR3: CASSLGLAGGNKETQYF. CDR3 DNA: TGTGCCAGCAGCTTGGGACTAGCGGGGGGCAATAAAGAGACCCAGTACTTC.

The gene calls are TRBV2 and TRBJ2-5, with D perhaps given as TRBD1 or TRBD2 (5 bases each). The CDR3 sequence is 12 residues long. Germline CDR1 reads SNHLY; CDR2 reads FYNNEI. The V end was cut by 4 bases, the J end by 7 bases, with 10 bases between. CDR3 in amino acids: CASSGGIGTQYF. CDR3 nucleotide sequence: TGTGCCAGCAGTGGGGGGATCGGGACCCAGTACTTC.

The rearrangement links TRBV6-2 or TRBV6-3 to TRBJ2-7; perhaps TRBD2 as D (6 bases). Germline V gives CDR1 MNHEY, CDR2 SVGEGT. The ends were cut back, 4 bases at V and 2 bases at J, with 12 bases in the middle. The CDR3 has 14 residues. This CDR3 reads CASSFQRATYEQYF. The CDR3 DNA reads TGTGCCAGCAGTTTCCAGCGGGCAACCTACGAGCAGTACTTC.

The V gene is TRBV6-1, the J gene TRBJ1-2; TRBD1 is a possible D gene (6 bases). The V end was cut by 1 base, the J end by 7 bases, with 7 bases between. The CDR3 extends over 12 amino acids. From germline, CDR1 is MNHNS and CDR2 SASEGT. The CDR3 loop reads CASSEVRGGYTF. As DNA, the CDR3 is TGTGCCAGCAGTGAAGTCAGGGGTGGCTACACCTTC.

The chain carries TRBV18 and TRBJ2-5; weak D call: TRBD2 (5 bases). The CDR3 has 13 amino acids. V was clipped by 6 bases and J by 9 bases, with 17 bases between them. Germline CDR1 and CDR2: KGHSH and LQKENI. The chain's CDR3 is CASSPRVEEAQYF. The CDR3 DNA reads TGTGCCAGCTCTCCTCGGGTCGAGGAGGCCCAGTACTTC.

The chain is built from TRBV2 and TRBJ1-5, with D possibly being TRBD1 (6 bases). The CDR3 sequence is 15 residues long. Germline-derived CDR1 and CDR2 are SNHLY and FYNNEI. With 6 bases removed from V and 0 bases from J, the gap between germline ends came to 12 bases. CDR3 DNA sequence: TGTGCCAGCAGCCCAGGGGCAAATAGCAATCAGCCCCAGCATTTT. It yields the protein CASSPGANSNQPQHF.

This clone was counted a few times. This chain links TRBV5-6 with TRBJ1-4; D gene ambiguous. The CDR3 is 14 amino acids. Germline-derived CDR1 and CDR2 are SGHDT and YYEEEE. The V end lost 9 bases, the J end lost 0 bases, and 12 bases lay between the germline ends. CDR3 DNA sequence: TGTGCCACCTACTCCTATGCAACTAATGAAAAACTGTTTTTT. Protein: CATYSYATNEKLFF.

This chain joins TRBV7-9 and TRBJ1-2; TRBD1 matches at 8 bases. After removal of 1 base from V and 7 bases from J, the junction contained 5 bases not matched to a gene. The CDR3 is 14 amino acids. Germline V gives CDR1 SEHNR, CDR2 FQNEAQ (reference sequence). The chain's CDR3 is CASSLGTGFGGYTF. CDR3 sequence (DNA): TGTGCCAGCAGCTTAGGGACAGGGTTTGGTGGCTACACCTTC.

CDR3 nucleotides: TGTGCCAGTAGTATTTACGGGAGGGGGGGAGAAGCTTTCTTT. Translating gives CASSIYGRGGEAFF. The rearrangement uses TRBV19 and TRBJ1-1; possibly TRBD1 for D (6 bases). CDR3 size: 14 residues. From germline, CDR1 is LNHDA and CDR2 SQIVND (reference sequence). The ends were cut back, 3 bases at V and 8 bases at J, with 16 bases in the middle.

This chain links TRBV5-8 with TRBJ2-1; D may be TRBD2 (5 bases). The germline V gene has CDR1 SGHTS and CDR2 YDEGEE. The CDR3 has 15 amino acids. V lost 4 bases and J 9 bases, leaving 20 bases between the germline ends. CDR3 amino acids: CASSPTWTSGSEQFF. The CDR3 DNA is TGTGCCAGCAGCCCTACATGGACTTCCGGTAGTGAGCAGTTCTTC. Full variable domain (rest looked up from reference TRBV5-8 and TRBJ2-1): EAGVTQSPTHLIKTRGQQATLRCSPISGHTSVYWYQQALGLGLQFLLWYDEGEERNRGNFPPRFSGRQFPNYSSELNVNALELEDSALYLCASSPTWTSGSEQFFGPGTRLTVL.

This clone has only one observation. The chain is built from TRBV19 and TRBJ2-7; D uncertain. The CDR3 spans 14 residues. Germline V gene lookup returns CDR1 LNHDA and CDR2 SQIVND (reference sequence). Trimming stripped 5 bases from V and 0 bases from J, with 11 bases between. CDR3 in amino acids: CASSQTASSYEQYF. CDR3 nucleotide sequence: TGTGCCAGTAGTCAGACGGCTAGCTCCTACGAGCAGTACTTC.

The chain is built from TRBV30 and TRBJ1-2, with 11 nucleotides matching TRBD1. Germline trimming cut 3 bases from V and 1 base from J; bases unmatched to any gene: 7. The CDR3 sequence is 16 residues long. The V gene's germline CDR1 is GTSNPN and CDR2 SVGIG (reference sequence). The CDR3 region has the DNA TGTGCCTGGAGCTTTGGACAGGGGGCGAATAACTATGGCTACACCTTC. Protein sequence: CAWSFGQGANNYGYTF.

In this sample, this clone turned up once. The rearrangement uses TRBV24-1 and TRBJ2-1; tentative D call: TRBD2 (5 bases). The CDR3 is made up of 11 amino acids. In germline, CDR1 is KGHDR, CDR2 SFDVKD. V was pared by 7 bases and J by 5 bases, with 5 bases between. CDR3 coding DNA: TGTGCCACCAGGGGAGACAATGAGCAGTTCTTC. Its protein is CATRGDNEQFF.